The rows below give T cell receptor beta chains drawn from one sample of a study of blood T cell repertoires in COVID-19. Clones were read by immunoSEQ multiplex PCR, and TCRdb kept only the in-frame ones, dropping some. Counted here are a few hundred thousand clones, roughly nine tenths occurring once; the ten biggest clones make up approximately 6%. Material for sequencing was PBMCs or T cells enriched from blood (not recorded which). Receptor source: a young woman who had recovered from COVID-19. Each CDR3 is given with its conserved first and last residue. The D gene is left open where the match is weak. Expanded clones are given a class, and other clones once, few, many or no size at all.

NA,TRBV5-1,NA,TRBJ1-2,CASSLVGRKGGGDGYTF,TGCGCCAGCAGCTTGGTAGGCAGGAAGGGCGGAGGGGATGGCTACACCTTC
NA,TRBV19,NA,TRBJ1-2,CASSIGGYYGYTF,TGTGCCAGTAGTATCGGCGGATACTATGGCTACACCTTC
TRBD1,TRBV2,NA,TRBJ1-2,CAVTLGQGASENGYTF,TGTGCCGTTACCCTGGGACAGGGCGCATCAGAAAATGGCTACACCTTC
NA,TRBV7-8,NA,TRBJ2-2,CASSLNRQDTGELFF,TGTGCCAGCAGCTTAAATCGACAGGACACCGGGGAGCTGTTTTTT
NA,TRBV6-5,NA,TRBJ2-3,CASTGGGSADTQYF,TGTGCCAGCACTGGCGGCGGCAGTGCAGATACGCAGTATTTT
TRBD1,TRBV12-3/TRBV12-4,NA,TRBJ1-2,CASGQGFYGYTF,TGTGCCAGCGGACAGGGGTTCTATGGCTACACCTTC
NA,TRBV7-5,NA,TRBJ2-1,CARSLIYSSYNEQFF,TGTGCCAGAAGCTTAATATATAGCTCCTACAATGAGCAGTTCTTC
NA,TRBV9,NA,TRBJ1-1,CASSVVAAATEAFF,TGTGCCAGCAGCGTAGTTGCGGCGGCAACTGAAGCTTTCTTT
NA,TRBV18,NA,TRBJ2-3,CASSPQEGARDTQYF,TGTGCCAGCTCACCCCAGGAGGGGGCGCGAGATACGCAGTATTTT
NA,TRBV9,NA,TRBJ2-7,CASSVELSDEQYF,TGTGCCAGCAGCGTAGAACTCAGCGACGAGCAGTACTTC
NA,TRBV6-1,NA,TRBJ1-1,CASSELRAGPEAFF,TGTGCCAGCAGTGAACTTAGGGCAGGGCCTGAAGCTTTCTTT
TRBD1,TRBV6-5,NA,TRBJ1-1,CASSRDRATEAFF,TGTGCCAGCAGCCGGGACAGGGCTACTGAAGCTTTCTTT
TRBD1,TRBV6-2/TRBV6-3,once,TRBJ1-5,CASSYTPQTGGGQPQHF,TGTGCCAGCAGTTACACGCCACAAACAGGGGGGGGTCAGCCCCAGCATTTT
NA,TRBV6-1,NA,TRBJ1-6,CASSEAVGGNSPLHF,TGTGCCAGCAGTGAAGCGGTCGGCGGGAATTCACCCCTCCACTTT
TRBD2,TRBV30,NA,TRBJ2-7,CASQAGSYEQYF,TGTGCCTCCCAAGCGGGGTCCTACGAGCAGTACTTC
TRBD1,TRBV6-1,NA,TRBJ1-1,CASSVRGYGKNTEAFF,TGTGCCAGCAGTGTCAGGGGGTATGGGAAGAACACTGAAGCTTTCTTT
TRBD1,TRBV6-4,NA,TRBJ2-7,CASSVRGHEQYF,TGTGCCAGCAGCGTGAGGGGGCACGAGCAGTACTTC
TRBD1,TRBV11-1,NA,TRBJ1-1,CASSPDRRLRDAEAFF,TGTGCCAGCAGCCCGGACAGGCGGCTGAGGGACGCTGAAGCTTTCTTT
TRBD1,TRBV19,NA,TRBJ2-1,CASSRGQGGEQFF,TGTGCCAGTTCCCGGGGACAGGGGGGTGAGCAGTTCTTC
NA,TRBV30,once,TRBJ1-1,CAWNRIMNTEAFF,TGTGCCTGGAACAGGATCATGAACACTGAAGCTTTCTTT
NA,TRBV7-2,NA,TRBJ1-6,CASSLEDWVGPFPDSPLHF,TGTGCCAGCAGCTTAGAGGATTGGGTGGGCCCTTTCCCAGATTCACCCCTCCACTTT
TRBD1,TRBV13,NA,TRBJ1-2,CASSPGTDGYGYTF,TGTGCCAGCAGCCCCGGGACAGATGGTTATGGCTACACCTTC
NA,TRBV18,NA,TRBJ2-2,CASSRGSVPGELFF,TGTGCCAGCTCAAGGGGATCCGTTCCCGGGGAGCTGTTTTTT
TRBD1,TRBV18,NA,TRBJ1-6,CASSTDRVNSPLHF,TGTGCCAGCTCCACGGACAGGGTGAATTCACCCCTCCACTTT
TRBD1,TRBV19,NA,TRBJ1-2,CASSILQGAHYGYTF,TGTGCCAGTAGTATCCTGCAGGGGGCTCACTATGGCTACACCTTC
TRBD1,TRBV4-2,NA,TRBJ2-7,CASSATLMGQGANYEQYF,TGTGCCAGCAGCGCCACTTTAATGGGACAGGGGGCTAATTACGAGCAGTACTTC
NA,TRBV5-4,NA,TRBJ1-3,CASSLGSGISGNTIYF,TGTGCCAGCAGCTTGGGTTCGGGGATCTCTGGAAACACCATATATTTT
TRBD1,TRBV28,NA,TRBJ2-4,CANFDREKNIQYF,TGTGCCAACTTCGACAGGGAAAAAAACATTCAGTACTTC
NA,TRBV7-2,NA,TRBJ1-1,CASSRYGGGREAFF,TGTGCCAGCAGCCGTTACGGCGGGGGGCGGGAAGCTTTCTTT
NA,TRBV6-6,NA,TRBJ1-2,CASSYDSNYGYTF,TGTGCCAGCAGTTATGACAGTAACTATGGCTACACCTTC
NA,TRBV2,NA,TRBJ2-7,CASKDRMYEQYF,TGTGCCAGCAAGGACAGAATGTACGAGCAGTACTTC
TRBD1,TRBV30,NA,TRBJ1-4,CAWSVQGGWEKLFF,TGTGCCTGGAGTGTACAAGGGGGCTGGGAAAAACTGTTTTTT
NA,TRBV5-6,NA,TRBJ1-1,CASSLGGRSHTEAFF,TGTGCCAGCAGCTTGGGAGGGCGAAGTCACACTGAAGCTTTCTTT
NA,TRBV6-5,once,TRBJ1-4,CASSYSTPLLEKLFF,TGTGCCAGCAGTTACTCGACACCTCTGCTTGAAAAACTGTTTTTT
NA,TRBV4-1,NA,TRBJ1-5,CASSLGGEEQPQHF,TGCGCCAGCAGCCTAGGTGGGGAGGAACAGCCCCAGCATTTT
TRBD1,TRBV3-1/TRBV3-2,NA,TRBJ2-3,CASSHRTGGGTDTQYF,TGTGCCAGCAGCCACCGGACAGGGGGCGGTACAGATACGCAGTATTTT
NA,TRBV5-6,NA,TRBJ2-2,CASSSLGVGELFF,TGTGCCAGCAGCTCCCTCGGGGTCGGGGAGCTGTTTTTT
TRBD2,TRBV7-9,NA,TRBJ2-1,CASSQGTSGGYEQFF,TGTGCCAGCAGCCAAGGGACTAGCGGGGGCTATGAGCAGTTCTTC
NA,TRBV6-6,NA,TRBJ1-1,CASSPVGSGVRRMDTEAFF,TGTGCCAGCAGTCCCGTCGGGTCAGGGGTGAGGCGGATGGACACTGAAGCTTTCTTT
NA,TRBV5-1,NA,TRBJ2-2,CASSLPRAPGELFF,TGCGCCAGCAGTCTTCCCAGGGCACCCGGGGAGCTGTTTTTT
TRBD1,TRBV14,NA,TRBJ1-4,CASSRRTGGATNEKLFF,TGTGCCAGCAGTCGAAGGACAGGGGGGGCAACTAATGAAAAACTGTTTTTT
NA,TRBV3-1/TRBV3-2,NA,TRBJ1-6,CASSQDQGGNSPLHF,TGTGCCAGCAGCCAAGACCAGGGAGGAAACTCACCCCTCCACTTT
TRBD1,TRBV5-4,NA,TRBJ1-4,CASSAGGSATNEKLFF,TGTGCCAGCAGTGCAGGGGGCTCCGCAACTAATGAAAAACTGTTTTTT
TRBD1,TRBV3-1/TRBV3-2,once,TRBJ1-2,CASSQQGAVGGYTF,TGTGCCAGCAGCCAACAGGGGGCAGTTGGCGGCTACACCTTC
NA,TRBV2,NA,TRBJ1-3,CASSDPAGGGNTIYF,TGTGCCAGCTCGGACCCGGCAGGAGGAGGAAACACCATATATTTT
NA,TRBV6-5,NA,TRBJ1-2,CASRAGLRYTF,TGTGCCAGCAGAGCAGGGCTTCGCTACACCTTC
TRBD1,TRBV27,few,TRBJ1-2,CASSSDRGLGYGYTF,TGTGCCAGCAGTTCGGACAGGGGGCTAGGCTATGGCTACACCTTC
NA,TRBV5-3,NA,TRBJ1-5,CARSLQRQPQHF,TGTGCCAGAAGCCTCCAGAGGCAGCCCCAGCATTTT
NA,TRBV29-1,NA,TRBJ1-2,CSVGVPGRGANYGYTF,TGCAGCGTTGGTGTGCCAGGGAGGGGTGCTAACTATGGCTACACCTTC
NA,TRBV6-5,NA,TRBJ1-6,CAISRGSENSPLHF,TGTGCCATATCCCGGGGGAGCGAAAATTCACCCCTCCACTTT
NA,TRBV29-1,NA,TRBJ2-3,CSVEGRGSLTDTQYF,TGCAGCGTTGAAGGCAGGGGATCCCTCACAGATACGCAGTATTTT
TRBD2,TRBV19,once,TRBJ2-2,CASSMGTSGANTGELFF,TGTGCCAGTAGTATGGGGACTAGCGGGGCGAACACCGGGGAGCTGTTTTTT
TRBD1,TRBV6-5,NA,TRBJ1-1,CASSYSTGRPEAFF,TGTGCCAGCAGTTACTCGACAGGGAGGCCTGAAGCTTTCTTT
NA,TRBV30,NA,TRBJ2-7,CAWSSDSTYEQYF,TGTGCCTGGAGTTCAGACAGTACCTACGAGCAGTACTTC
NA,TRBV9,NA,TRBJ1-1,CASRGGVSGTEAFF,TGTGCCAGCAGGGGGGGTGTGTCGGGCACTGAAGCTTTCTTT
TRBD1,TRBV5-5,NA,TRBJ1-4,CARRKGQGTTNEKLFF,TGTGCCAGGCGCAAGGGACAGGGAACAACTAATGAAAAACTGTTTTTT
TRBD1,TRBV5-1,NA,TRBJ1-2,CASSPGTGGANGYTF,TGCGCCAGCAGCCCCGGGACAGGGGGCGCGAATGGCTACACCTTC
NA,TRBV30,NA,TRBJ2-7,CAWTATMSSYEQYF,TGTGCCTGGACCGCAACTATGAGCTCCTACGAGCAGTACTTC
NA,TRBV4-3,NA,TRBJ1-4,CASSQDEGRSEKLFF,TGCGCCAGCAGCCAAGATGAGGGTCGAAGTGAAAAACTGTTTTTT
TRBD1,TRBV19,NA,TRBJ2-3,CASTGQVYPDTQYF,TGTGCCAGTACGGGACAGGTTTATCCAGATACGCAGTATTTT